This section outlines one T cell receptor (beta chain) sequence together with its context. Antigen specificity is unknown. The source of the sample is a study of shared clonotypes between healthy human individuals. Turning to the study itself: The cohort comprised a couple of women and a few men. Their ages spanned 18 to 49 years. Broader study findings: Sampling used blood alone; tissue repertoires probably differ.

Genomic DNA from each subset was divided evenly over several immunoSEQ plates. Profiling relied on immunoSEQ multiplex PCR, and the TCRdb table lists in-frame clones only, not all of them. Among 530,000 or so clones listed, 60% to 80% were seen once. V was clipped by 0 bases and J by 0 bases, with 8 bases between them. The CDR3 totals 15 residues. The germline gives CDR1 MDHEN, CDR2 SYDVKM. The donor population consisted of healthy HIV-negative adults with no recent acute infections or vaccinations. This rearrangement joins TRBV28 to TRBJ1-2; D not certain. This TCR derives from a woman aged 40 to 50 in good health. Some clones in this sample may be carry-over from other donors' samples. Sequences were obtained from PBMCs. CDR3 loop: CASSLWEVANYGYTF. The CDR3 DNA reads TGTGCCAGCAGTTTATGGGAGGTAGCTAACTATGGCTACACCTTC.